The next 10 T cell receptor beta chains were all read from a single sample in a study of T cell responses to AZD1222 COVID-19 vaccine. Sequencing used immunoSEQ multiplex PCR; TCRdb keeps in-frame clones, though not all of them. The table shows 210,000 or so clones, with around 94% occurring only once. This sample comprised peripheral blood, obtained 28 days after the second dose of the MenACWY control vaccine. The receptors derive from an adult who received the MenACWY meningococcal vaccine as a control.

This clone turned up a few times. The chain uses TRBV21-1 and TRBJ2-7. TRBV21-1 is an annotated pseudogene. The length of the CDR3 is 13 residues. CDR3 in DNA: TGTGCCAGCGTACGGCTGAGCTCCTACGAGCAGTACTTC. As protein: CASVRLSSYEQYF.

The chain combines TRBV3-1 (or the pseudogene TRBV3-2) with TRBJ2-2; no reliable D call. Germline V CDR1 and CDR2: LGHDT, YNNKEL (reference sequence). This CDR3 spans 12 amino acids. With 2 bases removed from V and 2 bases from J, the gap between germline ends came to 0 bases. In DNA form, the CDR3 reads TGTGCCAGCAGCCAAAACACCGGGGAGCTGTTTTTT. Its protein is CASSQNTGELFF.

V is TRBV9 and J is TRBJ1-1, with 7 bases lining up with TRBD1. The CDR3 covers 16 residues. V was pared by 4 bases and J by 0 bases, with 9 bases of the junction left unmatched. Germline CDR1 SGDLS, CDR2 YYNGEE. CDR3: CASSPRQGGMNTEAFF. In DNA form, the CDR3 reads TGTGCCAGCAGCCCCCGACAGGGAGGGATGAACACTGAAGCTTTCTTT.

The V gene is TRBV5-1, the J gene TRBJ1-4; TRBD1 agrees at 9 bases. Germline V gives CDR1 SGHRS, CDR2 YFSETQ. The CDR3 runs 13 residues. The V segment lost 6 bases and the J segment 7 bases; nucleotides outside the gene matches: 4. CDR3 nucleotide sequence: TGCGCCAGCAACGGGACAGGGTGTGAAAAACTGTTTTTT. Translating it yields CASNGTGCEKLFF.

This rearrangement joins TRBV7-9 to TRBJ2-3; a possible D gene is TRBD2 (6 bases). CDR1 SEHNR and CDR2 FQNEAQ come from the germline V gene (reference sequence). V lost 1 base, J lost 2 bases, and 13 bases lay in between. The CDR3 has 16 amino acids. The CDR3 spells CASSLVDGSSTDTQYF. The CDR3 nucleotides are TGTGCCAGCAGCTTAGTCGACGGGAGTTCCACAGATACGCAGTATTTT.

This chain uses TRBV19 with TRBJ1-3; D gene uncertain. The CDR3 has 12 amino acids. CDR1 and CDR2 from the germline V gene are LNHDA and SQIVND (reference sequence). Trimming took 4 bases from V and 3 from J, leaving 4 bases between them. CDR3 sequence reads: CASSTSGNTIYF. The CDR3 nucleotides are TGTGCCAGTAGTACCAGTGGAAACACCATATATTTT.

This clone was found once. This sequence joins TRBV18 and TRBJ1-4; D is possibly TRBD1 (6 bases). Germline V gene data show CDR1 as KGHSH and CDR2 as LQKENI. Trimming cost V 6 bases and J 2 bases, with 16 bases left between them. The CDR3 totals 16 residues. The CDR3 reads CASSPISRGTNEKLFF. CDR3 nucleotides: TGTGCCAGCTCCCCTATCAGCAGGGGCACTAATGAAAAACTGTTTTTT. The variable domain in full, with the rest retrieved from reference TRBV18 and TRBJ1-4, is NAGVMQNPRHLVRRRGQEARLRCSPMKGHSHVYWYRQLPEEGLKFMVYLQKENIIDESGMPKERFSAEFPKEGPSILRIQQVVRGDSAAYFCASSPISRGTNEKLFFGSGTQLSVL.

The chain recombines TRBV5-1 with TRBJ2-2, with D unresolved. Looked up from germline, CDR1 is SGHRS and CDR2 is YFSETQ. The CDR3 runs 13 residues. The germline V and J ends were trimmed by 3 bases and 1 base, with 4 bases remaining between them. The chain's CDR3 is CASSWGNTGELFF. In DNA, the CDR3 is TGCGCCAGCAGCTGGGGGAACACCGGGGAGCTGTTTTTT.

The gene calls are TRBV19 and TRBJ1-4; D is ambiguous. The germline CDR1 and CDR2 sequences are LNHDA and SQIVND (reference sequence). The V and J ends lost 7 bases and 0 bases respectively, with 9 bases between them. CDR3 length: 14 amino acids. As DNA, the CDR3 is TGTGCCAGTACATTAACTACAACTAATGAAAAACTGTTTTTT. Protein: CASTLTTTNEKLFF. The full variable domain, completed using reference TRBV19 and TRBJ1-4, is DGGITQSPKYLFRKEGQNVTLSCEQNLNHDAMYWYRQDPGQGLRLIYYSQIVNDFQKGDIAEGYSVSREKKESFPLTVTSAQKNPTAFYLCASTLTTTNEKLFFGSGTQLSVL.

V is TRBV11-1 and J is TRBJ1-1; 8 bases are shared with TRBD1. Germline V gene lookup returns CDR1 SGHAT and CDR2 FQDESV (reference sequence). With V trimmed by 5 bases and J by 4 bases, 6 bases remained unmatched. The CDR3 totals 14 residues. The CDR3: CASSDTDRGTEAFF. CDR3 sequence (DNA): TGTGCCAGCAGCGACACTGACAGGGGCACTGAAGCTTTCTTT.